This entry lists 17 T cell receptor beta chains sequenced from one sample in a study of shared clonotypes between healthy human individuals. Libraries were prepared by immunoSEQ multiplex PCR; TCRdb keeps only in-frame clonotypes and omits some of them. The data show a few million clones, with roughly 95% seen just once and roughly 0.13% held by the top ten. Sequencing input: naive CD4+ T cells sorted from blood. The subset is: CD45RA+ positively selected. These receptors were taken from a man aged 18 to 30 in good health.

The rearrangement uses TRBV7-9 and TRBJ1-1; 9 nucleotides align to TRBD1. The CDR3 loop spans 15 amino acids. Trimming cost V 5 bases and J 1 base; bases outside gene matches: 5. Germline V CDR1 and CDR2: SEHNR, FQNEAQ (reference sequence). The CDR3 here is CASSRAGQGNTEAFF. The CDR3 DNA is TGTGCCAGCAGCCGGGCGGGACAGGGGAACACTGAAGCTTTCTTT.

The chain links TRBV4-3 to TRBJ1-4; tentative D call: TRBD1 (6 bases). The germline V gene has CDR1 LGHNA and CDR2 YSLEER. V gave up 1 base and J gave up 5 bases, with 17 bases separating them. This CDR3 region has 17 residues. This CDR3 reads CASSQADSRGVNEKLFF. The CDR3 DNA reads as TGCGCCAGCAGCCAAGCGGACAGCCGGGGGGTGAATGAAAAACTGTTTTTT.

This clone occurred a few times. The sample holds other DNA sequences that translate to the same CDR3. V and J are TRBV6-6 and TRBJ1-5, with D unresolved. Germline lookup yields CDR1 MNHNY and CDR2 SVGAGI (reference sequence). Trimming took off 3 bases at V and 5 bases at J, with 5 bases between the two ends. The CDR3 contains 12 residues. The CDR3 DNA reads as TGTGCCAGCAGTTATGGGGATCAGCCCCAGCATTTT. It encodes CASSYGDQPQHF.

This clone was recorded only once. The J gene is TRBJ2-1, the V gene TRBV11-2; TRBD1 agrees at 9 bases. This CDR3 region has 16 residues. V lost 1 base and J lost 8; bases outside the gene matches: 9. Germline CDR1 reads SGHAT; CDR2 reads FQNNGV. The CDR3 nucleotides read TGTGCCAGCAGCTTAGCGTTCAAGGACAGGGGTTATGAGCAGTTCTTC. Residues: CASSLAFKDRGYEQFF.

V gene TRBV7-8 combines with J gene TRBJ1-6; no definite D call. The length of the CDR3 is 16 residues. Per germline, CDR1 SGHVS and CDR2 FQNEAQ. Deletions cut 5 bases from V and 0 bases from J, with 11 bases between. The CDR3, as DNA: TGTGCCAGCAGCAGCGATCAAAGCTCCTATAATTCACCCCTCCACTTT. It yields the protein CASSSDQSSYNSPLHF.

The chain is built from TRBV4-1 and TRBJ1-4; D is ambiguous. Trimming cost V 4 bases and J 8 bases, with 11 bases left between them. Per germline, CDR1 MGHRA and CDR2 YSYEKL. The CDR3 runs 13 residues. The CDR3 region is CASSPGGSEKLFF. The CDR3 region has the DNA TGCGCCAGCAGCCCTGGAGGGTCCGAAAAACTGTTTTTT.

V usage is TRBV9 and J usage is TRBJ2-2, with 12 bases aligning to TRBD1. This CDR3 comprises 17 residues. The ends lost 0 bases at V and 2 bases at J; junction bases unmatched: 2. Per germline, CDR1 SGDLS and CDR2 YYNGEE. The CDR3 region is CASSVGGQGANTGELFF. The CDR3 region has the DNA TGTGCCAGCAGCGTAGGGGGACAGGGGGCAAACACCGGGGAGCTGTTTTTT. The variable domain in full, completed from reference TRBV9 and TRBJ2-2, reads DSGVTQTPKHLITATGQRVTLRCSPRSGDLSVYWYQQSLDQGLQFLIQYYNGEERAKGNILERFSAQQFPDLHSELNLSSLELGDSALYFCASSVGGQGANTGELFFGEGSRLTVL.

Written as DNA, the CDR3 is TGTGCCAGCAGTGAGACGGCCGCCTTTGTCGGCATCGACGAGCAGTACTTC. As protein: CASSETAAFVGIDEQYF. V usage is TRBV6-1 and J usage is TRBJ2-7; D ambiguous. The germline V and J ends were trimmed by 3 bases and 5 bases, with 23 bases remaining between them. CDR3 length equals 17 residues. The germline V gene encodes CDR1 MNHNS and CDR2 SASEGT.

The chain carries TRBV5-1 and TRBJ2-7, with 7 bases lining up with TRBD1. Germline V gives CDR1 SGHRS, CDR2 YFSETQ. The trim removed 4 bases at V and 0 bases at J, leaving 7 bases unmatched. CDR3 size: 15 residues. CDR3 residues: CASSRTGDSSYEQYF. DNA of the CDR3: TGCGCCAGCAGCCGGACTGGGGACAGCTCCTACGAGCAGTACTTC.

V is TRBV5-3 and J is TRBJ2-2, with 9 positions matching TRBD1. TRBV5-3 is given ORF status, its function remaining uncertain. V lost 4 bases to trimming and J lost 2 bases; unmatched junction nucleotides: 3. The CDR3 runs 15 residues. Here the CDR3 reads CARSRQGVNTGELFF. The CDR3 DNA sequence: TGTGCCAGAAGCCGACAGGGGGTCAACACCGGGGAGCTGTTTTTT.

The CDR3 region has the DNA TGTGCCAGTTTGACAGAAATTTCGAACACTGAAGCTTTCTTT. It specifies CASLTEISNTEAFF. V is TRBV2 and J is TRBJ1-1; perhaps TRBD1 as D (5 bases). Between the trimmed V and J ends, which lost 9 bases and 1 base, there was a span of 15 bases. The CDR3 extends over 14 amino acids. The germline CDR1 and CDR2 sequences are SNHLY and FYNNEI.

This chain's CDR3 is CASSALRDSNQPQHF. For the CDR3, the DNA is TGTGCCAGCAGTGCTCTACGGGACAGTAATCAGCCCCAGCATTTT. The V and J genes are TRBV27 and TRBJ1-5, with 7 bases lining up with TRBD1. Germline lookup yields CDR1 MNHEY and CDR2 SMNVEV (reference sequence). The V segment lost 5 bases and the J segment 4 bases; nucleotides outside the gene matches: 8. This CDR3 spans 15 amino acids.

The chain has TRBV7-9 and TRBJ1-1; D is unresolved. V lost 2 bases, J lost 5 bases, and 12 bases lay in between. Germline CDR1 reads SEHNR; CDR2 reads FQNEAQ (reference sequence). The length of the CDR3 is 14 residues. This chain's CDR3 is CASSLSVGGTEAFF. Here the CDR3 DNA reads TGTGCCAGCAGCTTATCTGTGGGAGGTACTGAAGCTTTCTTT.

The chain joins TRBV10-3 to TRBJ2-3; 11 nucleotides agree with TRBD2. CDR1 ENHRY and CDR2 SYGVKD come from the germline V gene. Trimming took 2 bases from V and 4 from J; bases not matched to a gene: 8. The CDR3 is 17 residues long. This CDR3 is CAISEVAGGQVADTQYF. In nucleotides, the CDR3 is TGTGCCATCAGTGAGGTAGCGGGAGGGCAGGTCGCAGATACGCAGTATTTT.

The chain recombines TRBV6-5 with TRBJ2-7; D is ambiguous. The V gene's germline CDR1 is MNHEY and CDR2 SVGAGI. The CDR3 sequence is 14 residues long. Trimming pared 2 bases from V and 2 bases from J, leaving 10 bases between. CDR3 in amino acids: CASSYTLGTYEQYF. CDR3 in DNA: TGTGCCAGCAGTTACACCTTGGGAACCTACGAGCAGTACTTC.

The DNA of the CDR3 is TGTGCCAGCAGGAGGGCAGACAATCAGCCCCAGCATTTT. This gives the protein CASRRADNQPQHF. This chain connects TRBV27 to TRBJ1-5; D ambiguous. Trimming took off 6 bases at V and 3 bases at J, with 9 bases between the two ends. Per the germline V gene, CDR1 is MNHEY and CDR2 is SMNVEV (reference sequence). The CDR3 runs 13 residues.

The chain is built from TRBV30 and TRBJ2-3, with 9 nucleotides matching TRBD2. CDR3 length equals 14 residues. Looked up from germline, CDR1 is GTSNPN and CDR2 is SVGIG (reference sequence). The junction had 10 bases not matched to a gene; V was cut back by 5 bases and J by 7 bases. CDR3 in amino acids: CAWRLAGAFYTQYF. In nucleotides, the CDR3 is TGTGCCTGGCGATTAGCGGGAGCATTTTATACGCAGTATTTT.